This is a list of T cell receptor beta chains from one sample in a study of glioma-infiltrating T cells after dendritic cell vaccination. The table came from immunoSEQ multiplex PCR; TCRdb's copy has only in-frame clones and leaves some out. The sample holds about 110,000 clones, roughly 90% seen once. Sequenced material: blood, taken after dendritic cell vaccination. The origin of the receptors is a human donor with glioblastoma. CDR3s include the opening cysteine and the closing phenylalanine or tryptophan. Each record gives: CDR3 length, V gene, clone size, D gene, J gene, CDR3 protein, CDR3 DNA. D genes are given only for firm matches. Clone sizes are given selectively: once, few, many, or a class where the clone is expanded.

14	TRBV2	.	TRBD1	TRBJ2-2	CASSVTGITGELFF	TGTGCCAGCAGTGTGACAGGGATCACCGGGGAGCTGTTTTTT
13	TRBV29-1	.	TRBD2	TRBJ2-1	CSVLSGRASEQFF	TGCAGCGTATTAAGCGGGAGGGCCAGTGAGCAGTTCTTC
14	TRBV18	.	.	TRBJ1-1	CASSPLHDRREAFF	TGTGCCAGCTCACCACTTCACGACAGGCGTGAAGCTTTCTTT
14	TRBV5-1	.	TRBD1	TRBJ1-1	CASSSGTGVTEAFF	TGCGCCAGCAGCTCCGGGACAGGAGTCACTGAAGCTTTCTTT
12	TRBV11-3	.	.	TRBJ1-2	CASSTGQYGYTF	TGTGCCAGCAGCACCGGACAGTATGGCTACACCTTC
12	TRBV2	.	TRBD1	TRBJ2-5	CASTGGEGTQYF	TGTGCCAGCACAGGGGGCGAAGGGACCCAGTACTTC
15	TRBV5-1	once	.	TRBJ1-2	CASSPRPNSNYGYTF	TGCGCCAGCAGCCCGAGGCCCAATTCAAACTATGGCTACACCTTC
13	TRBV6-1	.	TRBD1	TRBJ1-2	CASSGQGATGYTF	TGTGCCAGCAGTGGACAGGGGGCAACTGGCTACACCTTC
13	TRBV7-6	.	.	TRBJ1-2	CASSLVGGDGYTF	TGTGCCAGCAGCTTAGTCGGGGGAGATGGCTACACCTTC
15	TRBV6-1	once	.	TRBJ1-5	CASSDLGRFRQPQHF	TGCGCCAGCAGTGATCTTGGCAGGTTCAGGCAGCCCCAGCATTTT
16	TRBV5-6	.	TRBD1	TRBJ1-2	CASSFGTGGSNYGYTF	TGTGCCAGCAGCTTCGGGACAGGGGGCTCTAACTATGGCTACACCTTC
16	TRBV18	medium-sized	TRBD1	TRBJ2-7	CASSPSGTGVLYEQYF	TGTGCCAGCTCTCCGTCCGGGACAGGTGTTCTTTACGAGCAGTACTTC
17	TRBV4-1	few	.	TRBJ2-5	CASSQDRGLKGTETQYF	TGCGCCAGCAGCCAAGATAGGGGGTTAAAGGGGACCGAGACCCAGTACTTC
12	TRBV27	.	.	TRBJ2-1	CASSFGSNEQFF	TGTGCCAGCAGTTTTGGGAGTAATGAGCAGTTCTTC
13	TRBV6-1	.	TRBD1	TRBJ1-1	CASSEGQGREAFF	TGTGCCAGCAGTGAAGGACAGGGGAGAGAAGCTTTCTTT